The clone carrying this TCR beta chain was counted between two and nine times. The antigen is unknown. RNA transcripts served as the template for amplifying TCR beta CDR3 regions. Primed by the HTBI set, a first-round RT-PCR was run on the TCR CDR3. TCRdb ran MiXCR on the multiplex PCR reads and lists one entry per CDR3 protein. The repertoire holds 550,000 to 650,000 distinct CDR3 sequences, with approximately 14% as singletons. The data were taken from a study of T cells in Graves' hyperthyroidism and ophthalmopathy. Study at large: Peripheral blood was acquired at first diagnosis, ahead of any therapy whatsoever. Study conclusions and caveats: The model made its ophthalmopathy prediction, and onset followed a median around 6.5 months later. Most thyroid-expanded clonotypes above 0.001 were also found in blood.

Patients were aged 18 to 65, had disease duration under 2 months, and had newly diagnosed hyperthyroidism. Germline CDR1 SGHDN, CDR2 FVKESK. The CDR3 is made up of 13 amino acids. The germline V and J ends were trimmed by 1 base and 7 bases, with 8 bases remaining between them. What was sequenced was blood. The origin of this receptor is a woman in her twenties or thirties with Graves' hyperthyroidism that later progressed to Graves' ophthalmopathy. The genes are TRBV14 and TRBJ2-1; D uncertain. CDR3 DNA sequence: TGTGCCAGCAGCCAAGTGAAGAGGAATGAGCAGTTCTTC. This gives the protein CASSQVKRNEQFF. Full variable domain (remainder filled in from reference TRBV14 and TRBJ2-1): EAGVTQFPSHSVIEKGQTVTLRCDPISGHDNLYWYRRVMGKEIKFLLHFVKESKQDESGMPNNRFLAERTGGTYSTLKVQPAELEDSGVYFCASSQVKRNEQFFGPGTRLTVL.